These T cell receptor beta chains were read from a single sample in a study of T cell changes during pregnancy in multiple sclerosis. TCRdb's copy holds only in-frame clones and misses some; the assay was immunoSEQ multiplex PCR. The data show approximately 60,000 clones, about 87% seen once. The sample consisted of peripheral blood from another person, used as feeder cells. These receptors were taken from a human donor whose cells served as feeder cells for cultures in a pregnancy study. Each CDR3 is given with its conserved first and last residue. The D gene is left open where the match is weak. Some rows have no size entry. The others give once, few or many, or a class for an expanded clone.

size	D	V	J	DNA	CDR3
once	.	TRBV9	TRBJ1-2	TGTGCCAGCAGCGTAGCGGGGATCCCCTCGTATGGCTACACCTTC	CASSVAGIPSYGYTF
.	TRBD1	TRBV4-2	TRBJ1-6	TGTGCCAGCAGCCAACCGGGGACAGGGGAACCCCTCCACTTT	CASSQPGTGEPLHF
.	.	TRBV7-2	TRBJ1-1	TGTGCCAGCAGCTTAGTTTGGGGGACCACTGAAGCTTTCTTT	CASSLVWGTTEAFF
.	.	TRBV7-9	TRBJ2-7	TGTGCCAGCAGCTTAGGCTTGGAGAACGAGCAGTACTTC	CASSLGLENEQYF
.	.	TRBV7-9	TRBJ1-2	TGTGCCAGCAGCCCCGGGGGCGTCTATGGCTACACCTTC	CASSPGGVYGYTF
.	.	TRBV10-3	TRBJ1-5	TGTGCCATCAGTGAGCCCGGGACCAATCAGCCCCAGCATTTT	CAISEPGTNQPQHF
.	.	TRBV5-1	TRBJ2-7	TGCGCCAGCAGCTTGGAGGTCAACTACGAGCAGTACTTC	CASSLEVNYEQYF
once	TRBD1	TRBV29-1	TRBJ2-7	TGCAGCGTTGAAGAGCCGGGACAGGGGGTCTCCTACGAGCAGTACTTC	CSVEEPGQGVSYEQYF
once	.	TRBV15	TRBJ1-2	TGTGCCACCAGCAGAGGGGCAGGGAATTCTAACTATGGCTACACCTTC	CATSRGAGNSNYGYTF
.	TRBD2	TRBV9	TRBJ2-5	TGTGCCAGCAGCGTCGGGACTAGCGGGGGTCGAGGGGAGACCCAGTACTTC	CASSVGTSGGRGETQYF
.	.	TRBV7-9	TRBJ2-7	TGTGCCAGCAGCCCACGGACGGACCTCTACGAGCAGTACTTC	CASSPRTDLYEQYF
few	TRBD2	TRBV5-5	TRBJ2-7	TGTGCCAGCTCTGGGGCGGGAGTCTCCTACGAGCAGTACTTC	CASSGAGVSYEQYF
.	.	TRBV5-1	TRBJ2-4	TGCGCCAGCAGCCCCGAGGGAGCAGGGAACATTCAGTACTTC	CASSPEGAGNIQYF
.	.	TRBV5-1	TRBJ2-1	TGCGCCAGCCGCCAAGGGGGGGGCTACAATGAGCAGTTCTTC	CASRQGGGYNEQFF
once	TRBD2	TRBV19	TRBJ2-1	TGTGCCAGTAGTTCCCGCGGGGGGGGGTTTAACAATGAGCAGTTCTTC	CASSSRGGGFNNEQFF
.	TRBD2	TRBV7-9	TRBJ2-1	TGTGCCAGCAGCTTAGGGATAGCGGGGCCCTACAATGAGCAGTTCTTC	CASSLGIAGPYNEQFF
.	.	TRBV5-6	TRBJ1-6	TGTGCCAGCAGCTTACTTGGGGCGACATTGCGAAATTCACCCCTCCACTTT	CASSLLGATLRNSPLHF
.	TRBD2	TRBV5-1	TRBJ2-5	TGCGCCAGCAGCTTTAGCGGGGAGGAGACCCAGTACTTC	CASSFSGEETQYF
.	TRBD1	TRBV5-6	TRBJ1-2	TGTGCCAGCAGCCCAACAGGGGACTATGGCTACACCTTC	CASSPTGDYGYTF
.	TRBD1	TRBV28	TRBJ2-1	TGTGCCAGCAGTTTGGGGTACAGGGGCGTCAGCTCCTACAATGAGCAGTTCTTC	CASSLGYRGVSSYNEQFF
.	TRBD1	TRBV15	TRBJ2-6	TGTGCCACCAGCAGAGGGGACAGTCACTCTGGGGCCAACGTCCTGACTTTC	CATSRGDSHSGANVLTF
.	.	TRBV7-2	TRBJ1-1	TGTGCCAGCAGCTTTTTCACTGAAGCTTTCTTT	CASSFFTEAFF
.	.	TRBV5-1	TRBJ2-7	TGCGCCAGCAGGATTGGAGAGCTATACGAGCAGTACTTC	CASRIGELYEQYF
.	.	TRBV9	TRBJ2-7	TGTGCCAGCAGCGCGGAATTGGGACTCTCCTACGAGCAGTACTTC	CASSAELGLSYEQYF
.	.	TRBV7-2	TRBJ2-2	TGTGCCAGCAGCTTAACCCGGGTGAACACCGGGGAGCTGTTTTTT	CASSLTRVNTGELFF
.	.	TRBV6-1	TRBJ1-4	TGTGCCTACTCCGCCAGGATGTATGAAAAACTGTTTTTT	CAYSARMYEKLFF